A single sample is the source of the 8 T cell receptor beta chains below, sequenced in a study of T cell responses to AZD1222 COVID-19 vaccine. The table came from immunoSEQ multiplex PCR; TCRdb's copy has only in-frame clones and leaves some out. The sample consists of about 90,000 clones, more than 75% of them appearing once. This material consisted of peripheral blood, taken 28 days after the second AZD1222 dose. These receptors were obtained from an adult who received the AZD1222 COVID-19 vaccine.

The genes are TRBV7-3 and TRBJ2-2, with a weak D call TRBD2 (5 bases). Trimming pared 6 bases from V and 6 bases from J, leaving 11 bases between. The CDR3 totals 13 residues. CDR1 is SGHTA and CDR2 is FQGTGA in the germline V gene. The CDR3 bases are TGTGCCAGCAGACCGGCGGGTTCCGGGGAGCTGTTTTTT. Amino acids: CASRPAGSGELFF.

CDR3 region: CASSLTGLSYEQYF. The CDR3 DNA sequence: TGTGCCAGCAGTTTAACAGGGCTCTCCTACGAGCAGTACTTC. The chain has TRBV27 and TRBJ2-7, with a weak D call TRBD1 (6 bases). V lost 2 bases to trimming and J lost 0 bases, with 8 bases between them. This CDR3 is built from 14 residues. Germline V lookup: CDR1 MNHEY, CDR2 SMNVEV (reference sequence).

V is TRBV18 and J is TRBJ1-3, with D hard to call. The V gene's germline CDR1 is KGHSH and CDR2 LQKENI. Trimming cost V 6 bases and J 0 bases, with 9 bases left between them. The CDR3 is made up of 14 amino acids. DNA for the CDR3: TGTGCCAGCTCGCTAGACAACTCTGGAAACACCATATATTTT. Its translation: CASSLDNSGNTIYF.

The V gene is TRBV29-1, the J gene TRBJ1-2; unclear D gene. V was pared by 3 bases and J by 2 bases, with 7 bases between. This CDR3 region has 12 residues. The germline gives CDR1 SQVTM, CDR2 ANQGSEA. CDR3 DNA: TGCAGCGTTGAGGACCTCAACTATGGCTACACCTTC. Protein sequence: CSVEDLNYGYTF.

A single count supports this clone. The gene calls are TRBV19 and TRBJ2-2; the D is unclear. Germline V gives CDR1 LNHDA, CDR2 SQIVND (reference sequence). The CDR3 length is 14 residues. Trimming left V 7 bases short and J 0 bases short, with 9 bases between. CDR3 nucleotides: TGTGCCAGTACCAGCCGAACGAACACCGGGGAGCTGTTTTTT. Its translation is CASTSRTNTGELFF.

V gene TRBV7-9 combines with J gene TRBJ1-5; D not resolved. CDR3 size: 12 residues. Trimming left V 4 bases short and J 5 bases short, with 6 bases between. From germline, CDR1 is SEHNR and CDR2 FQNEAQ (reference sequence). CDR3 bases: TGTGCCAGCAGCTCCAGCGATCAGCCCCAGCATTTT. Its protein product is CASSSSDQPQHF.

The rearrangement joins TRBV5-5 to TRBJ1-4; no definite D call. This CDR3 spans 13 amino acids. CDR1 and CDR2 from the germline V gene are SGHKS and YYEKEE (reference sequence). V was trimmed by 0 bases and J by 5 bases, leaving 5 bases between them. For the CDR3, the DNA is TGTGCCAGCAGCTTGGGGTCGAATGAAAAACTGTTTTTT. Its protein product is CASSLGSNEKLFF.

This clone was detected once. The gene calls are TRBV19 and TRBJ2-6, with D unresolved. CDR1 is LNHDA, CDR2 SQIVND, per germline (reference sequence). The V end was cut by 3 bases, the J end by 0 bases, with 15 bases between. The CDR3 is 18 amino acids. Here the CDR3 DNA reads TGTGCCAGTAGTATCGACCTAGGAACTCTCTCTGGGGCCAACGTCCTGACTTTC. Translating it yields CASSIDLGTLSGANVLTF.